This passage covers 12 T cell receptor beta chains from one sample sequenced in a study of blood T cell repertoires in COVID-19. This table comes from immunoSEQ multiplex PCR, and its TCRdb copy is limited to in-frame clones, with some not included. The table includes fewer than 350,000 clones, approximately 80% detected once. Source material: peripheral blood. These receptors were collected from a woman aged 55-75 years with active or convalescent COVID-19.

The chain employs TRBV10-2 and TRBJ2-7; 16 bases align to TRBD2. Per germline, CDR1 WSHSY and CDR2 SAAADI. Losses at the gene ends were 6 bases for V and 4 bases for J; bases not matched to a gene: 3. The length of the CDR3 is 15 residues. Here the CDR3 DNA reads TGCGCCAGCAGGGAGGGACTAGCGGGGGGGTACGAGCAGTACTTC. Translated: CASREGLAGGYEQYF.

The gene calls are TRBV30 and TRBJ1-2; no firm D call. The length of the CDR3 is 14 residues. V was pared by 2 bases and J by 3 bases, with 13 bases between. Germline V lookup: CDR1 GTSNPN, CDR2 SVGIG (reference sequence). The CDR3 here is CAWSWRAGDYGYTF. CDR3 nucleotides: TGTGCCTGGAGTTGGCGGGCAGGTGACTATGGCTACACCTTC.

CDR3 region: CASSLVRRESRPTETQYF. CDR3 nucleotide sequence: TGTGCCAGCAGCTTAGTGCGGCGGGAATCACGACCCACAGAGACCCAGTACTTC. The V call is TRBV11-2, the J call TRBJ2-5, with a weak D call TRBD2 (6 bases). Trimming shortened V by 1 base and J by 4 bases, and 22 bases separated the two germline ends. Germline V gene sequence: CDR1 SGHAT, CDR2 FQNNGV. The CDR3 contains 18 residues.

The rearrangement uses TRBV18 and TRBJ1-5; D is unresolved. CDR3 length: 15 amino acids. Germline values: CDR1 KGHSH, CDR2 LQKENI. With 3 bases removed from V and 0 bases from J, the gap between germline ends came to 9 bases. The CDR3 here is CASSPRESSNQPQHF. Written as DNA, the CDR3 is TGTGCCAGCTCACCGCGAGAAAGTAGCAATCAGCCCCAGCATTTT.

This chain uses TRBV18 with TRBJ2-7; TRBD1 aligns across 11 bases. V lost 2 bases to trimming and J lost 5 bases; unmatched junction nucleotides: 8. CDR3 length: 16 amino acids. Looked up from germline, CDR1 is KGHSH and CDR2 is LQKENI. The DNA for the CDR3 is TGTGCCAGCTCACCAACTAGGACAGGGGGCGTGGACGAGCAGTACTTC. Its translation is CASSPTRTGGVDEQYF.

V usage is TRBV5-5 and J usage is TRBJ2-3; TRBD1 is a possible D gene (6 bases). The CDR3 covers 15 residues. With 0 bases removed from V and 4 bases from J, the gap between germline ends came to 12 bases. Looked up from germline, CDR1 is SGHKS and CDR2 is YYEKEE (reference sequence). CDR3 bases: TGTGCCAGCAGCTTGGGGGGGCGTGGGGCAGATACGCAGTATTTT. It codes for CASSLGGRGADTQYF.

The V and J genes are TRBV6-5 and TRBJ1-6; perhaps TRBD1 as D (6 bases). Trimming stripped 0 bases from V and 7 bases from J, with 7 bases between. Germline values: CDR1 MNHEY, CDR2 SVGAGI. The CDR3 runs to 14 residues. The DNA of the CDR3 is TGTGCCAGCAGTTACTCGGGGGCCAATTCACCCCTCCACTTT. It encodes CASSYSGANSPLHF.

The chain joins TRBV9 to TRBJ1-4; 9 nucleotides agree with TRBD1. CDR1 and CDR2 (germline): SGDLS, YYNGEE. The CDR3 extends over 15 amino acids. V dropped 4 bases and J dropped 5; count of bases not matched to a gene: 6. The CDR3 is CASSSPGTGNEKLFF. As DNA, the CDR3 is TGTGCCAGCAGCTCCCCCGGGACAGGGAATGAAAAACTGTTTTTT. Looking up the rest from reference TRBV9 and TRBJ1-4 gives the full variable domain: DSGVTQTPKHLITATGQRVTLRCSPRSGDLSVYWYQQSLDQGLQFLIQYYNGEERAKGNILERFSAQQFPDLHSELNLSSLELGDSALYFCASSSPGTGNEKLFFGSGTQLSVL.

The chain employs TRBV11-1 and TRBJ2-1, with 13 bases identical to TRBD2. The junction had 8 bases not matched to a gene; V was cut back by 6 bases and J by 6 bases. CDR1 and CDR2 from the germline V gene are SGHAT and FQDESV (reference sequence). CDR3 length: 16 residues. The CDR3 DNA is TGTGCCAGCAGGCTTACTAGCGGGGGGGCAATCAATGAGCAGTTCTTC. It translates to CASRLTSGGAINEQFF.

The rearrangement uses TRBV6-2 or TRBV6-3 and TRBJ1-1, with TRBD1 as a possible D gene (5 bases). V lost 5 bases, J lost 2 bases, and 18 bases lay in between. CDR3 length: 16 amino acids. Germline CDR1 MNHEY, CDR2 SVGEGT. The CDR3 DNA reads TGTGCCAGCAGTCGTACCTATACAGGAGTTAACACTGAAGCTTTCTTT. Translated, it gives CASSRTYTGVNTEAFF.

The CDR3 DNA reads TGTGCCAGTAGATATCCGGGGAACTATGGCTACACCTTC. Protein sequence: CASRYPGNYGYTF. This chain joins TRBV19 and TRBJ1-2; D is unresolved. Germline CDR1 and CDR2: LNHDA and SQIVND (reference sequence). Trimming pared 6 bases from V and 2 bases from J, leaving 10 bases between. The CDR3 has 13 amino acids.

The chain recombines TRBV7-2 with TRBJ2-5, with no clear D. The germline V gene encodes CDR1 SGHTA and CDR2 FQGNSA. V dropped 2 bases and J dropped 7 bases, with 11 bases sitting between them. CDR3 length equals 13 residues. DNA for the CDR3: TGTGCCAGCAGCTTAAACACCCCGGGGACCCAGTACTTC. Translated, it gives CASSLNTPGTQYF.